The rows below give T cell receptor beta chains drawn from one sample of a study of blood T cell repertoires in COVID-19. Profiling relied on immunoSEQ multiplex PCR, and the TCRdb table lists in-frame clones only, not all of them. The sample has roughly 220,000 clones; 84% are singletons. The material sequenced was PBMCs or T cells enriched from blood (not recorded which). The receptors derive from a woman aged 35 to 49 who had recovered from COVID-19. Each CDR3 is given with its conserved first and last residue. D genes are given only for firm matches. Clone size is given for some rows only: seen once, a few or many times, or a class if the clone is expanded.

clone_size: -
v_call: TRBV7-6
j_call: TRBJ2-5
cdr3_length: 12
d_call: -
cdr3_nt: TGTGCCAGCAGCTTAGTTAGCGAGACCCAGTACTTC
cdr3_aa: CASSLVSETQYF

clone_size: -
v_call: TRBV5-1
j_call: TRBJ1-3
cdr3_length: 16
d_call: TRBD1
cdr3_nt: TGCGCCAGCAGCATTGATCAGGGGGTTGGCGGAAACACCATATATTTT
cdr3_aa: CASSIDQGVGGNTIYF

clone_size: once
v_call: TRBV12-3/TRBV12-4
j_call: TRBJ2-2
cdr3_length: 13
d_call: -
cdr3_nt: TGTGCCAGCAGTTTCATAGCGACCGGGGAGCTGTTTTTT
cdr3_aa: CASSFIATGELFF

clone_size: -
v_call: TRBV7-3
j_call: TRBJ2-1
cdr3_length: 13
d_call: TRBD2
cdr3_nt: TGTGCCAGCAGCCTTGGACTAGCGAGTGAGCAGTTCTTC
cdr3_aa: CASSLGLASEQFF

clone_size: -
v_call: TRBV28
j_call: TRBJ1-1
cdr3_length: 14
d_call: TRBD1
cdr3_nt: TGTGCCAGCAGTTTCGGTAGGGGGCTCACTGAAGCTTTCTTT
cdr3_aa: CASSFGRGLTEAFF

clone_size: -
v_call: TRBV30
j_call: TRBJ1-2
cdr3_length: 12
d_call: -
cdr3_nt: TGTGCCTGGACAGGGTCCGACTATGGCTACACCTTC
cdr3_aa: CAWTGSDYGYTF

clone_size: -
v_call: TRBV6-2/TRBV6-3
j_call: TRBJ1-1
cdr3_length: 15
d_call: -
cdr3_nt: TGTGCCAGCAGCCATGCTAGGGAGGGTGGCACTGAAGCTTTCTTT
cdr3_aa: CASSHAREGGTEAFF

clone_size: -
v_call: TRBV10-1
j_call: TRBJ2-7
cdr3_length: 19
d_call: TRBD2
cdr3_nt: TGCGCCAGCATAATCCACTTCCCCGAGCCGGGACTAGCGGCCCACGAGCAGTACTTC
cdr3_aa: CASIIHFPEPGLAAHEQYF

clone_size: -
v_call: TRBV28
j_call: TRBJ1-4
cdr3_length: 17
d_call: TRBD1
cdr3_nt: TGTGCCACCATACTTAACCTTCCAGGGGGAGGAGGAGAAAAACTGTTTTTT
cdr3_aa: CATILNLPGGGGEKLFF

clone_size: -
v_call: TRBV2
j_call: TRBJ1-4
cdr3_length: 16
d_call: -
cdr3_nt: TGTGCCAGCAGTTCTCACGGACAGAGGCCTAATGAAAAACTGTTTTTT
cdr3_aa: CASSSHGQRPNEKLFF

clone_size: -
v_call: TRBV11-3
j_call: TRBJ2-3
cdr3_length: 12
d_call: -
cdr3_nt: TGTGCCAGCAGCCCGCGGGTGGATACGCAGTATTTT
cdr3_aa: CASSPRVDTQYF

clone_size: -
v_call: TRBV11-2
j_call: TRBJ2-5
cdr3_length: 14
d_call: -
cdr3_nt: TGTGCCAGCAGCTTGAGGTATCTGGAAGAGACCCAGTACTTC
cdr3_aa: CASSLRYLEETQYF

clone_size: -
v_call: TRBV7-2
j_call: TRBJ2-2
cdr3_length: 14
d_call: TRBD1
cdr3_nt: TGTGCCAGCAGACGGGACAGGGGTCGCGGGGAGCTGTTTTTT
cdr3_aa: CASRRDRGRGELFF

clone_size: -
v_call: TRBV24-1
j_call: TRBJ1-2
cdr3_length: 14
d_call: TRBD1
cdr3_nt: TGTGCCACCAGTGACATGGACAGGTGGTTTAGCTACACCTTC
cdr3_aa: CATSDMDRWFSYTF

clone_size: -
v_call: TRBV9
j_call: TRBJ2-3
cdr3_length: 13
d_call: -
cdr3_nt: TGTGCCAGCAGCGTAGTCATGACAGATACGCAGTATTTT
cdr3_aa: CASSVVMTDTQYF

clone_size: -
v_call: TRBV10-2
j_call: TRBJ1-1
cdr3_length: 14
d_call: -
cdr3_nt: TGCGCCAGCAGTGCGGCAGGGATGAACACTGAAGCTTTCTTT
cdr3_aa: CASSAAGMNTEAFF

clone_size: -
v_call: TRBV19
j_call: TRBJ1-3
cdr3_length: 16
d_call: -
cdr3_nt: TGTGCCAGTAGTATTAAAGACCTAAGCGCCGGAAACACCATATATTTT
cdr3_aa: CASSIKDLSAGNTIYF

clone_size: -
v_call: TRBV27
j_call: TRBJ2-7
cdr3_length: 14
d_call: TRBD1
cdr3_nt: TGTGCCAGCAGCCGGACAGGGGGCTCCTACGAGCAGTACTTC
cdr3_aa: CASSRTGGSYEQYF

clone_size: -
v_call: TRBV11-2
j_call: TRBJ1-5
cdr3_length: 13
d_call: -
cdr3_nt: TGTGCCAGCAGCTTGACAGACAATCAGCCCCAGCATTTT
cdr3_aa: CASSLTDNQPQHF

clone_size: -
v_call: TRBV6-2/TRBV6-3
j_call: TRBJ2-3
cdr3_length: 15
d_call: -
cdr3_nt: TGTGCCAGCAGTTATGGGGCGCTACGCACAGATACGCAGTATTTT
cdr3_aa: CASSYGALRTDTQYF

clone_size: -
v_call: TRBV15
j_call: TRBJ2-4
cdr3_length: 17
d_call: TRBD2
cdr3_nt: TGTGCCACCAGCAGAGAGCGTAGCGGGAGGGCCCGAAACATTCAGTACTTC
cdr3_aa: CATSRERSGRARNIQYF

clone_size: -
v_call: TRBV13
j_call: TRBJ2-3
cdr3_length: 15
d_call: TRBD1
cdr3_nt: TGTGCCAGCAGCATGACAGGGCTAAGCACAGATACGCAGTATTTT
cdr3_aa: CASSMTGLSTDTQYF

clone_size: -
v_call: TRBV9
j_call: TRBJ2-5
cdr3_length: 14
d_call: TRBD2
cdr3_nt: TGTGCCAGCAGCGCCTTAGCGGGAGCGGAGACCCAGTACTTC
cdr3_aa: CASSALAGAETQYF

clone_size: -
v_call: TRBV4-3
j_call: TRBJ2-1
cdr3_length: 15
d_call: TRBD2
cdr3_nt: TGCGCCAGCAGCCGACTACTAGCGGCCCTCAGTGAGCAGTTCTTC
cdr3_aa: CASSRLLAALSEQFF

clone_size: -
v_call: TRBV7-2
j_call: TRBJ2-5
cdr3_length: 17
d_call: TRBD2
cdr3_nt: TGTGCCAGCAGCCCAGGGACTAGCGGGAGGGTCACCGAGACCCAGTACTTC
cdr3_aa: CASSPGTSGRVTETQYF

clone_size: few
v_call: TRBV5-4
j_call: TRBJ2-1
cdr3_length: 14
d_call: TRBD2
cdr3_nt: TGTGCCAGCGAGCTTGGGACTAGGAACAATGAGCAGTTCTTC
cdr3_aa: CASELGTRNNEQFF

clone_size: -
v_call: TRBV5-1
j_call: TRBJ2-3
cdr3_length: 16
d_call: -
cdr3_nt: TGCGCCAGCAGCTTGGGGTCAGCGACAGCCACAGATACGCAGTATTTT
cdr3_aa: CASSLGSATATDTQYF

clone_size: -
v_call: TRBV3-1/TRBV3-2
j_call: TRBJ2-3
cdr3_length: 11
d_call: -
cdr3_nt: TGTGCCAGCAGCAGGGGTTATACGCAGTATTTT
cdr3_aa: CASSRGYTQYF

clone_size: -
v_call: TRBV7-2
j_call: TRBJ1-1
cdr3_length: 15
d_call: TRBD1
cdr3_nt: TGTGCCAGCAGCTCAAGACAGGGGGGTGTGGCTGAAGCTTTCTTT
cdr3_aa: CASSSRQGGVAEAFF

clone_size: -
v_call: TRBV30
j_call: TRBJ2-7
cdr3_length: 14
d_call: -
cdr3_nt: TGTGCCTGGAGTGTAATCTCCCCCGGGAACGAGCAGTACTTC
cdr3_aa: CAWSVISPGNEQYF

clone_size: -
v_call: TRBV14
j_call: TRBJ1-2
cdr3_length: 15
d_call: -
cdr3_nt: TGTGCCAGCAGCCATTTACAGGGAACCAACTATGGCTACACCTTC
cdr3_aa: CASSHLQGTNYGYTF

clone_size: -
v_call: TRBV19
j_call: TRBJ1-2
cdr3_length: 15
d_call: -
cdr3_nt: TGTGCCAGTAGGAGACAAATGGACAGCAACTATGGCTACACCTTC
cdr3_aa: CASRRQMDSNYGYTF

clone_size: -
v_call: TRBV9
j_call: TRBJ2-1
cdr3_length: 15
d_call: -
cdr3_nt: TGTGCCAGCAGCAACCGCCGGGACACTTACAATGAGCAGTTCTTC
cdr3_aa: CASSNRRDTYNEQFF

clone_size: -
v_call: TRBV27
j_call: TRBJ1-2
cdr3_length: 15
d_call: -
cdr3_nt: TGTGCCAGCAGAAGCGGACAGACCTCTAACTATGGCTACACCTTC
cdr3_aa: CASRSGQTSNYGYTF

clone_size: -
v_call: TRBV13
j_call: TRBJ2-1
cdr3_length: 13
d_call: TRBD2
cdr3_nt: TGTGCCAGCAGGACATGGGGGGGCAATGAGCAGTTCTTC
cdr3_aa: CASRTWGGNEQFF

clone_size: few
v_call: TRBV7-9
j_call: TRBJ2-7
cdr3_length: 13
d_call: -
cdr3_nt: TGTGCCAGCAGCTTTCAACAGATGTACGAGCAGTACTTC
cdr3_aa: CASSFQQMYEQYF

clone_size: -
v_call: TRBV7-9
j_call: TRBJ2-1
cdr3_length: 15
d_call: TRBD2
cdr3_nt: TGTGCCAGCAGCTTAGGTAGCGGGAGGAAGGATGAGCAGTTCTTC
cdr3_aa: CASSLGSGRKDEQFF

clone_size: -
v_call: TRBV19
j_call: TRBJ1-4
cdr3_length: 15
d_call: TRBD1
cdr3_nt: TGTGCCAGTAGCTGGTTCCGGGACAGGGTCGAAAAACTGTTTTTT
cdr3_aa: CASSWFRDRVEKLFF

clone_size: once
v_call: TRBV28
j_call: TRBJ1-6
cdr3_length: 16
d_call: TRBD1
cdr3_nt: TGTGCCAGCAGTTATAGGGACAGGGGCTATAATTCACCCCTCCACTTT
cdr3_aa: CASSYRDRGYNSPLHF

clone_size: -
v_call: TRBV2
j_call: TRBJ1-4
cdr3_length: 14
d_call: -
cdr3_nt: TGTGCCAGCAGGACAGATGCAACTAATGAAAAACTGTTTTTT
cdr3_aa: CASRTDATNEKLFF

clone_size: -
v_call: TRBV6-5
j_call: TRBJ2-1
cdr3_length: 16
d_call: -
cdr3_nt: TGTGCCAGCAGTTCGTATGGCGGTTCCTCCTACAATGAGCAGTTCTTC
cdr3_aa: CASSSYGGSSYNEQFF

clone_size: -
v_call: TRBV2
j_call: TRBJ2-1
cdr3_length: 19
d_call: TRBD2
cdr3_nt: TGTGCCAGCAGCCCCCTCACGATACCAGCGGGAAAATACTACAATGAGCAGTTCTTC
cdr3_aa: CASSPLTIPAGKYYNEQFF

clone_size: -
v_call: TRBV5-1
j_call: TRBJ2-3
cdr3_length: 15
d_call: TRBD1
cdr3_nt: TGCGCCAGCAGCTTCGGGCAGGGGGCCCCCGATACGCAGTATTTT
cdr3_aa: CASSFGQGAPDTQYF

clone_size: -
v_call: TRBV11-2
j_call: TRBJ2-3
cdr3_length: 11
d_call: TRBD2
cdr3_nt: TGTGCCAGCAGCAAGGGACTAGCGAAGTATTTT
cdr3_aa: CASSKGLAKYF

clone_size: -
v_call: TRBV10-3
j_call: TRBJ2-1
cdr3_length: 15
d_call: TRBD2
cdr3_nt: TGTGCCATCAGTCCGGGACTAGCGGGAGCAAATGAGCAGTTCTTC
cdr3_aa: CAISPGLAGANEQFF

clone_size: -
v_call: TRBV11-2
j_call: TRBJ1-1
cdr3_length: 13
d_call: -
cdr3_nt: TGTGCCAGCAGCTTGCCCCAGGGAACTGAAGCTTTCTTT
cdr3_aa: CASSLPQGTEAFF